This is a list of T cell receptor beta chains from one sample in a study of shared clonotypes between healthy human individuals. Repertoires were generated with immunoSEQ multiplex PCR, while TCRdb's copy carries only in-frame clones and drops some. The table lists 2 million to 3 million clones, approximately 93% of them singletons. Sample: naive CD4+ T cells from PBMCs. These receptors were taken from a man younger than 30 in good health. Some clones in this sample may be carry-over from other donors' samples. Each CDR3 is given with its conserved first and last residue. D genes are given only for firm matches. Some rows mark clone size as missing; the rest say once, few, many or name a class of expanded clone.

D gene,J gene,V gene,clone size,CDR3 length,CDR3 protein,CDR3 DNA
.,TRBJ2-7,TRBV21-1,once,14,CASSKGLWFYEQYF,TGTGCCAGCAGCAAGGGACTGTGGTTCTACGAGCAGTACTTC
.,TRBJ1-5,TRBV27,.,15,CASSFDRTLNQPQHF,TGTGCCAGCAGTTTTGATCGGACCCTCAATCAGCCCCAGCATTTT
.,TRBJ2-3,TRBV28,.,13,CASSVPSTDTQYF,TGTGCCAGCTCCGTCCCTAGCACAGATACGCAGTATTTT
TRBD2,TRBJ2-3,TRBV7-2,.,17,CASSLILAGSSTDTQYF,TGTGCCAGCAGCTTAATCCTAGCGGGATCGAGCACAGATACGCAGTATTTT
TRBD1,TRBJ2-3,TRBV7-2,.,15,CASSSRDRGMDTQYF,TGTGCCAGCAGCTCCCGGGACAGGGGGATGGATACGCAGTATTTT
TRBD2,TRBJ2-1,TRBV4-1,.,18,CASSPTTSGGSSYNEQFF,TGCGCCAGCAGCCCGACGACTAGCGGGGGGAGCTCCTACAATGAGCAGTTCTTC
.,TRBJ1-1,TRBV27,.,13,CASSLTDSYEAFF,TGTGCCAGCAGTTTAACCGACAGCTATGAAGCTTTCTTT
TRBD2,TRBJ2-7,TRBV5-4,.,16,CASSPSGLAGTYGQYF,TGTGCCAGCAGCCCATCGGGACTAGCGGGGACCTACGGGCAGTACTTC
.,TRBJ1-1,TRBV7-2,.,12,CASSLTNTEAFF,TGTGCCAGCAGCCTAACAAACACTGAAGCTTTCTTT
TRBD1,TRBJ2-2,TRBV10-1,.,15,CATSGQGAGTGELFF,TGCGCCACCTCGGGACAGGGGGCCGGCACCGGGGAGCTGTTTTTT
TRBD1,TRBJ2-2,TRBV6-6,.,13,CASSFRGPGELFF,TGTGCCAGCAGCTTCAGGGGGCCCGGGGAGCTGTTTTTT
.,TRBJ1-4,TRBV25-1,.,15,CASSESVPGPEKLFF,TGTGCCAGCAGTGAATCTGTGCCAGGCCCCGAAAAACTGTTTTTT
.,TRBJ1-2,TRBV10-2,.,11,CASSDSYGYTF,TGCGCCAGCAGTGACAGCTATGGCTACACCTTC
.,TRBJ1-2,TRBV5-5,.,15,CASSSSWGGYYGYTF,TGTGCCAGCAGCTCGAGTTGGGGCGGTTACTATGGCTACACCTTC
.,TRBJ2-7,TRBV28,.,16,CASSRGVAGSSYEQYF,TGTGCCAGCAGCCGAGGGGTGGCGGGGTCCTCCTACGAGCAGTACTTC
TRBD1,TRBJ2-3,TRBV6-4,.,14,CASSEQGNQDTQYF,TGTGCCAGCAGTGAACAGGGGAATCAAGATACGCAGTATTTT
.,TRBJ2-1,TRBV5-4,.,14,CASSLMGAGDEQFF,TGTGCCAGCAGCTTGATGGGAGCCGGGGATGAGCAGTTCTTC
.,TRBJ2-5,TRBV28,.,12,CATWLSEGIQYF,TGTGCCACCTGGTTGTCGGAGGGGATCCAGTACTTC